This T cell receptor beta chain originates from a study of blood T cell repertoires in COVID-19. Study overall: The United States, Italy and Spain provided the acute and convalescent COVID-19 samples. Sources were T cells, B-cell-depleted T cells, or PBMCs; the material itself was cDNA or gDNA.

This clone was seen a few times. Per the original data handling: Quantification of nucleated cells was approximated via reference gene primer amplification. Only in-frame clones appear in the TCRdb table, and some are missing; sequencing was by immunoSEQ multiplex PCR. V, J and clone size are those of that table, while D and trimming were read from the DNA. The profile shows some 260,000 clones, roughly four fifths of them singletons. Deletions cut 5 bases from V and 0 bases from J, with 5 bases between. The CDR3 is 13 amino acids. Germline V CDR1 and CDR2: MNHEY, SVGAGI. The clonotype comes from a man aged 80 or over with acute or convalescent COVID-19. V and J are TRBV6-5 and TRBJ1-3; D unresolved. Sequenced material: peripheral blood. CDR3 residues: CASSKSSGNTIYF. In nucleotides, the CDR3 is TGTGCCAGCAGTAAGAGCTCTGGAAACACCATATATTTT.